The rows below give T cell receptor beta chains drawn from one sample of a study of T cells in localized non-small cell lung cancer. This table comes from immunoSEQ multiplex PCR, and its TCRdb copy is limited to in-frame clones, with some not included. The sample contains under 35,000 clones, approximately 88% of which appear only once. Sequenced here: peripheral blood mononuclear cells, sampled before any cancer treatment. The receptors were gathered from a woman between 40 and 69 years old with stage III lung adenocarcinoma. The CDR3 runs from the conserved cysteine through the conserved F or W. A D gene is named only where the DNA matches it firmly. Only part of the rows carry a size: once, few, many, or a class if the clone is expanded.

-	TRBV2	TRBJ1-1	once	TGTGCCAGCATCCCCCTGTCCGGGAACGGGCAAGCTTTCTTT	CASIPLSGNGQAFF
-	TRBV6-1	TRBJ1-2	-	TGTGCCAGCAGTGAGGTTAACTATGGCTACACCTTC	CASSEVNYGYTF
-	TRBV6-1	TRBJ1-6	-	TGTGCCAGCAGTGAAACTCCGGGACAAGATAATTCACCCCTCCACTTT	CASSETPGQDNSPLHF
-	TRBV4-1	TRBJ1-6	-	TGCGCCAGCAGCCAAGATGGACGGACCAAAAATTCACCCCTCCACTTT	CASSQDGRTKNSPLHF
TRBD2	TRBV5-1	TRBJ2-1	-	TGCGCCAGCAGCGAGAGCGGGAGTTCCAATGAGCAGTTCTTC	CASSESGSSNEQFF
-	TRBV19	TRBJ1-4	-	TGTGCCAGTATGGGAGGGGCAACTAATGAAAAACTGTTTTTT	CASMGGATNEKLFF
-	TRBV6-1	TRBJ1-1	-	TGTGTCAGCAGTGAAGCTGGCAGACCTAATGAAGCTTTCTTT	CVSSEAGRPNEAFF
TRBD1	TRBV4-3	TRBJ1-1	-	TGCGCCAGCAGCCAAGGGACAGGGCAGAACACTGAAGCTTTCTTT	CASSQGTGQNTEAFF
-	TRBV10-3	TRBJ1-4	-	TGTGCCTCTCGGGGGGACGAAAAACTGTTTTTT	CASRGDEKLFF
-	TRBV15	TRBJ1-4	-	TGTGCCACCAGCAGGGGGTCCGAAACTGCAACTAATGAAAAACTGTTTTTT	CATSRGSETATNEKLFF
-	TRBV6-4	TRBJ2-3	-	TGTGCCAGCAGTGAGAAGGGAAACACAGATACGCAGTATTTT	CASSEKGNTDTQYF
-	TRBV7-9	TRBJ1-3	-	TGTGCCAGCAGCCCGCCTGAGTTTTCTGGAAACACCATATATTTT	CASSPPEFSGNTIYF
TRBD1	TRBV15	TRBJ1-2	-	TGTGCCGTCACGAGGAGGACAGGGGGCGATTATGGCTACACCTTC	CAVTRRTGGDYGYTF
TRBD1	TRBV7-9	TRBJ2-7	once	TGTGCCAGCAGCGGAGAGGGGACAGGGGGATGGGTGTACGAGCAGTACTTC	CASSGEGTGGWVYEQYF
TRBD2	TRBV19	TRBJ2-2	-	TGTGCCAGTAGTGCAACCCGGACTAGCGGGAGGGCAAAGGCCGGGGAGCTGTTTTTT	CASSATRTSGRAKAGELFF
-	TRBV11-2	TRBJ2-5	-	TGTGCCAGCAGCTTAGGTGGGAGGGAGACCCAGTACTTC	CASSLGGRETQYF